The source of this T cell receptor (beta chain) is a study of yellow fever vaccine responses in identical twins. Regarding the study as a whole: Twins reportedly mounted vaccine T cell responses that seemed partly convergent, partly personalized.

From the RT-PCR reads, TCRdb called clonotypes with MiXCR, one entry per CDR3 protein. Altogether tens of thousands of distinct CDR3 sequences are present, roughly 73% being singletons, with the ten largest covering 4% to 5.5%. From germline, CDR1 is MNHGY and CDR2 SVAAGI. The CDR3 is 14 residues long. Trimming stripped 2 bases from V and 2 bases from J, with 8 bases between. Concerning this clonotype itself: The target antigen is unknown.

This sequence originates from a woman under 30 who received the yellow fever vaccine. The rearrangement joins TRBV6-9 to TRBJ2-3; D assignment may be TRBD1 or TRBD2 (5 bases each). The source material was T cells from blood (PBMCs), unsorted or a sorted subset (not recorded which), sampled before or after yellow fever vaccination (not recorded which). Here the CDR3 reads CASSYGGNTDTQYF. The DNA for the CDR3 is TGTGCCAGCAGTTATGGGGGTAACACAGATACGCAGTATTTT.